A selection of T cell receptor beta chains follows, all from one sample in a study of T cells in localized non-small cell lung cancer. Produced via immunoSEQ multiplex PCR; TCRdb's table is partial and in-frame only. The sample yields fewer than 5,000 clones, approximately 28% seen once. The source material was lung tumor tissue, sampled before any cancer treatment. These receptors came from a man aged 40-75 years with stage III squamous cell lung carcinoma. CDR3s include the opening cysteine and the closing phenylalanine or tryptophan. The D gene is left open where the match is weak. Only some rows state a clone size, as once, few, many or a class for expanded clones.

abundance: NA
d_gene: TRBD1
j_gene: TRBJ2-1
v_gene: TRBV7-4
CDR3aa: CASSFQGGPGNEQFF
CDR3nt: TGTGCCAGCAGCTTTCAAGGGGGCCCTGGGAATGAGCAGTTCTTC

abundance: NA
d_gene: NA
j_gene: TRBJ2-2
v_gene: TRBV6-1
CDR3aa: CASSEEGTGELFF
CDR3nt: TGTGCCAGCAGTGAAGAGGGCACCGGGGAGCTGTTTTTT

abundance: once
d_gene: TRBD1
j_gene: TRBJ1-6
v_gene: TRBV10-2
CDR3aa: CASSDQGDSPLHF
CDR3nt: TGCGCCAGCAGTGATCAGGGGGATTCACCCCTCCACTTT

abundance: few
d_gene: NA
j_gene: TRBJ2-7
v_gene: TRBV6-8
CDR3aa: CASSPLDGVGEQYF
CDR3nt: TGTGCCAGCAGTCCCCTCGATGGGGTGGGCGAGCAGTACTTC

abundance: NA
d_gene: NA
j_gene: TRBJ2-7
v_gene: TRBV19
CDR3aa: CASSIIWGRAYEQYF
CDR3nt: TGTGCCAGTAGTATAATTTGGGGCCGAGCCTACGAGCAGTACTTC

abundance: NA
d_gene: TRBD2
j_gene: TRBJ2-1
v_gene: TRBV19
CDR3aa: CASSPQLAGGPEQFF
CDR3nt: TGTGCCAGTAGTCCTCAACTAGCGGGGGGGCCCGAGCAGTTCTTC

abundance: NA
d_gene: NA
j_gene: TRBJ1-1
v_gene: TRBV29-1
CDR3aa: CSVERGALPEAFF
CDR3nt: TGCAGCGTTGAAAGGGGGGCTCTACCTGAAGCTTTCTTT

abundance: few
d_gene: TRBD2
j_gene: TRBJ2-1
v_gene: TRBV7-6
CDR3aa: CASSGRTGLIDNEQFF
CDR3nt: TGTGCCAGCAGCGGGCGGACGGGACTAATAGACAATGAGCAGTTCTTC

abundance: medium-sized
d_gene: TRBD1
j_gene: TRBJ1-2
v_gene: TRBV4-1
CDR3aa: CASSQARTGVYGYTF
CDR3nt: TGCGCCAGCAGCCAAGCCAGGACAGGGGTCTATGGCTACACCTTC

abundance: NA
d_gene: TRBD1
j_gene: TRBJ2-7
v_gene: TRBV11-3
CDR3aa: CASSTGGTTYEQYF
CDR3nt: TGTGCCAGCAGTACAGGGGGCACAACCTACGAGCAGTACTTC

abundance: NA
d_gene: NA
j_gene: TRBJ2-6
v_gene: TRBV19
CDR3aa: CASSSPGLGANVLTF
CDR3nt: TGTGCCAGTAGCTCCCCGGGTCTTGGGGCCAACGTCCTGACTTTC

abundance: NA
d_gene: TRBD1
j_gene: TRBJ2-2
v_gene: TRBV6-8
CDR3aa: CASSDSKQGDTGELFF
CDR3nt: TGTGCCAGCAGTGACTCGAAACAGGGGGACACCGGGGAGCTGTTTTTT

abundance: few
d_gene: NA
j_gene: TRBJ2-2
v_gene: TRBV9
CDR3aa: CASSIRDTGAGELFF
CDR3nt: TGTGCCAGCAGCATCAGGGATACCGGAGCCGGGGAGCTGTTTTTT

abundance: NA
d_gene: NA
j_gene: TRBJ2-7
v_gene: TRBV30
CDR3aa: CAWSVGDFEQYF
CDR3nt: TGTGCCTGGAGTGTGGGGGATTTCGAGCAGTACTTC

abundance: few
d_gene: NA
j_gene: TRBJ1-1
v_gene: TRBV14
CDR3aa: CASSQRENTEAFF
CDR3nt: TGTGCCAGCAGCCAAAGGGAGAACACTGAAGCTTTCTTT

abundance: NA
d_gene: TRBD1
j_gene: TRBJ1-2
v_gene: TRBV11-3
CDR3aa: CASSLDRQGSYGYTF
CDR3nt: TGTGCCAGCAGCTTAGACCGACAGGGGAGCTATGGCTACACCTTC

abundance: NA
d_gene: NA
j_gene: TRBJ1-6
v_gene: TRBV1
CDR3aa: CASSQGTAFKNSPLHF
CDR3nt: TGCGCCAGCAGCCAAGGAACGGCGTTTAAGAATTCACCCCTCCACTTT

abundance: few
d_gene: NA
j_gene: TRBJ1-1
v_gene: TRBV5-1
CDR3aa: CASSPSDRKRNTEAFF
CDR3nt: TGCGCCAGCAGCCCCAGCGACAGGAAGCGAAACACTGAAGCTTTCTTT